Listed here is a single T cell receptor beta chain. Its antigen is as yet unknown. Each CDR3 protein is one row after TCRdb ran MiXCR on the 5' RACE reads. The data contain roughly 260,000 distinct CDR3 sequences, more than 13% of them seen just once; the ten biggest clones take up 7% to 9%. These data come from a study of identical twins. The CDR3 covers 14 residues. From germline, CDR1 is SGHVS and CDR2 FQNEAQ. V lost 5 bases and J lost 3, with 14 bases in between. The study, taken as a whole, reports: Researchers reported excess low generation probability among twin-shared out-of-frame alpha sequences. Abundant cord blood beta clonotypes carried fewer insertions; memory repertoires showed none.

The specimen was memory (CD45RO+) T cells sorted from blood. This TCR derives from a woman aged 18-30 years in good health. The chain recombines TRBV7-8 with TRBJ2-7; D is possibly TRBD2 (6 bases). The CDR3 loop is CASSIPGLRYEQYF. In nucleotides, the CDR3 is TGTGCCAGCAGCATACCGGGACTCCGCTACGAGCAGTACTTC.